Given below is one T cell receptor beta chain in context. What it recognizes is unknown. Profiling relied on immunoSEQ multiplex PCR, and the TCRdb table lists in-frame clones only, not all of them. The sample lists fewer than 150,000 clones, just under 80% occurring once. The CDR3 is 15 amino acids. Germline assignment: CDR1 ENHRY and CDR2 SYGVKD. Trimming at V came to 2 bases and at J to 5 bases, leaving 6 bases not matched to a gene. The entry originates in a study of radiotherapy plus CTLA-4 blockade in lung cancer. Study-level points and caveats: In blood, after radiotherapy plus ipilimumab, tumor-derived TCR clones expanded.

The TCR sequence derives from a human donor with non-small cell lung cancer who had a partial response to radiotherapy plus ipilimumab. J is TRBJ2-5 and V is TRBV10-3; 9 bases line up with TRBD2. The source was peripheral blood, collected from a patient treated with radiotherapy plus ipilimumab. CDR3 nucleotides: TGTGCCATCAGTGAGGGCGGGAGGGCCATGGAGACCCAGTACTTC. Translation: CAISEGGRAMETQYF.